A single sample is the source of the 10 T cell receptor beta chains below, sequenced in a study of T-cell memory formation after mild COVID-19 (dated by TCRdb to the early 2020s). The library was prepared using 5' RACE. The run used an Illumina NovaSeq 6000. The raw public reads went through TCRdb reprocessing: fastp at Q25, MiXCR clone calling, in-frame beta chains kept. A single entry per CDR3 protein holds the most common genes and DNA from its merged rows. The sample yields 110,000 to 150,000 distinct CDR3 sequences; 11% to 15% were counted once. Jointly, the top ten make up roughly 28% of the sample. Sample: PBMCs or a T cell subset sorted from them (not recorded which). Receptors originate from an adult woman who had mild COVID-19 (a few samples of this study predate the infection). The sample titles of this study are shuffled in the database, so cell type and time point are left out; the donor was told from shared clones.

The V gene is TRBV12-3 or TRBV12-4, the J gene TRBJ2-1; 10 positions agree with TRBD2. This CDR3 comprises 17 residues. Unmatched junction bases numbered 10, after V lost 4 bases and J lost 4 bases. CDR3 loop: CASSSHTEGLAYNEQFF. The CDR3 DNA reads as TGTGCCAGCAGTTCCCATACTGAGGGACTAGCGTACAATGAGCAGTTCTTC.

This clonotype was seen only once. This sequence joins TRBV12-3 or TRBV12-4 and TRBJ2-1; D possibly corresponds to TRBD1 (7 bases). The CDR3 is 14 residues long. V was clipped by 2 bases and J by 11 bases, with 16 bases between them. The CDR3 spells CASSLHPRGDKQFF. As DNA, the CDR3 is TGTGCCAGCAGTTTACATCCCAGGGGGGATAAGCAGTTCTTC.

In this sample, this clonotype turned up a few times. The chain is built from TRBV5-1 and TRBJ2-5; D is undetermined. The germline CDR1 and CDR2 sequences are SGHRS and YFSETQ. The CDR3 is 15 amino acids. Deletions cut 4 bases from V and 4 bases from J, with 17 bases between. The DNA for the CDR3 is TGCGCCAGCAGCGGAGAACTGACGGACCGAGAGACCCAGTACTTC. It is translated as CASSGELTDRETQYF. Filled out from reference TRBV5-1 and TRBJ2-5, the complete variable domain reads KAGVTQTPRYLIKTRGQQVTLSCSPISGHRSVSWYQQTPGQGLQFLFEYFSETQRNKGNFPGRFSGRQFSNSRSEMNVSTLELGDSALYLCASSGELTDRETQYFGPGTRLLVL.

This clonotype was detected a few times. V is TRBV5-1 and J is TRBJ2-3; TRBD2 matches 8 bases. The CDR3 runs 18 residues. V lost 3 bases, J lost 2 bases, and 14 bases stayed unmatched. The germline V gene encodes CDR1 SGHRS and CDR2 YFSETQ. The CDR3 is CASSWPPYSGGNTDTQYF. The DNA of the CDR3 is TGCGCCAGCAGCTGGCCCCCCTATTCGGGAGGGAACACAGATACGCAGTATTTT.

In this sample, this clonotype turned up a few times. V gene TRBV12-3 or TRBV12-4 combines with J gene TRBJ2-7; D possibly corresponds to TRBD1 (5 bases). CDR3 length equals 16 residues. V was cut by 6 bases and J by 2 bases, with 20 bases left in between. This chain's CDR3 is CASSHILGKGPYEQYF. The CDR3 coding sequence is TGTGCCAGCAGCCACATTTTGGGGAAGGGGCCCTACGAGCAGTACTTC.

The genes are TRBV27 and TRBJ1-2; TRBD1 might be the D (6 bases). The germline V and J ends were trimmed by 5 bases and 4 bases, with 17 bases remaining between them. The length of the CDR3 is 15 residues. The germline V gene encodes CDR1 MNHEY and CDR2 SMNVEV (reference sequence). In DNA form, the CDR3 reads TGTGCCAGCAGTCCATCCCACAGGGCACCCTATGGCTACACCTTC. Residues: CASSPSHRAPYGYTF.

This clonotype was observed many times. J is TRBJ1-1 and V is TRBV6-1; D gene uncertain. The CDR3 is made up of 13 amino acids. Germline values: CDR1 MNHNS, CDR2 SASEGT. V was trimmed by 3 bases and J by 3 bases, leaving 8 bases between them. CDR3 coding DNA: TGTGCCAGCAGTGACTGGGTGGACACTGAAGCTTTCTTT. It is translated as CASSDWVDTEAFF.

This clonotype was recorded a few times. The chain joins TRBV2 to TRBJ1-2; 8 bases agree with TRBD1. This CDR3 spans 14 amino acids. Germline V gene data show CDR1 as SNHLY and CDR2 as FYNNEI. Trimming took 6 bases from V and 4 from J; bases not matched to a gene: 7. The CDR3 is CASRTPDRAYGYTF. CDR3 coding DNA: TGTGCCAGCAGGACCCCGGACAGGGCCTATGGCTACACCTTC.

The chain uses TRBV4-1 and TRBJ1-2; unclear D gene. V lost 6 bases to trimming and J lost 7 bases, with 15 bases between them. The CDR3 is made up of 13 amino acids. Per the germline V gene, CDR1 is MGHRA and CDR2 is YSYEKL. The DNA for the CDR3 is TGCGCCAGCAGACCGGTGGGCGCGGGTGGCTACACCTTC. This codes for CASRPVGAGGYTF.

The chain couples TRBV7-6 to TRBJ2-1, with unresolved D. Germline V gene data show CDR1 as SGHVS and CDR2 as FNYEAQ. V gave up 1 base and J gave up 6 bases, with 10 bases separating them. The CDR3 sequence is 14 residues long. CDR3 loop: CASSLGVTPNEQFF. CDR3 bases: TGTGCCAGCAGCTTAGGGGTCACACCCAATGAGCAGTTCTTC.